What follows are 10 T cell receptor beta chains derived from one specimen sequenced in a study of regulatory T cells in long-lasting Graves disease. Assembly of TCR beta libraries relied on iRepertoire HTBI primers together with Arm-PCR of CDR3 regions. MiXCR, run by TCRdb on the multiplex PCR reads, gives a single entry per CDR3 protein. Counted here are approximately 690,000 distinct CDR3 sequences, about 30% occurring once; the ten biggest clones make up around 42%. Time point defined: persistent/refractory GD, antithyroid drugs over 5 years with positive TRAb. Scientists built the TCR library using RNA that was extracted from PBMCs. The sample consisted of peripheral blood mononuclear cells (PBMCs), taken when the disease was refractory, from a patient treated with antithyroid drugs. These receptor sequences come from a female donor with Graves disease.

V gene TRBV14 combines with J gene TRBJ1-2, with D unclear. Germline CDR1 reads SGHDN; CDR2 reads FVKESK. The CDR3 runs to 14 residues. Trimming removed 7 bases from V and 2 bases from J, with 14 bases in between. The CDR3 region is CASNLWGDNYGYTF. The CDR3 DNA reads as TGTGCCAGCAACCTCTGGGGAGACAACTATGGCTACACCTTC. Full variable domain (missing parts from reference TRBV14 and TRBJ1-2): EAGVTQFPSHSVIEKGQTVTLRCDPISGHDNLYWYRRVMGKEIKFLLHFVKESKQDESGMPNNRFLAERTGGTYSTLKVQPAELEDSGVYFCASNLWGDNYGYTFGSGTRLTVV.

The V gene is TRBV5-1, the J gene TRBJ1-6, with D uncertain. Trimming stripped 0 bases from V and 10 bases from J, with 8 bases between. The germline gives CDR1 SGHRS, CDR2 YFSETQ. CDR3 length equals 13 residues. This chain's CDR3 is CASSLAGVSPLHF. CDR3 DNA: TGCGCCAGCAGCTTGGCCGGGGTCTCACCCCTCCACTTT.

This clonotype was seen repeatedly, ten times or more. The V call is TRBV30, the J call TRBJ1-2; perhaps TRBD1 as D (5 bases). CDR3 length equals 12 residues. The germline V and J ends were trimmed by 1 base and 2 bases, with 5 bases remaining between them. The V gene's germline CDR1 is GTSNPN and CDR2 SVGIG (reference sequence). The CDR3 DNA is TGTGCCTGGAGTGGGACAAACTATGGCTACACCTTC. Amino acids: CAWSGTNYGYTF.

The rearrangement links TRBV7-3 to TRBJ2-5; 7 bases line up with TRBD2. The V gene end was trimmed by 4 bases and the J gene end by 5 bases; junction bases not matched to a gene: 7. Germline V gene lookup returns CDR1 SGHTA and CDR2 FQGTGA. The CDR3 is made up of 14 amino acids. The CDR3 loop is CASSSSGGWETQYF. The DNA for the CDR3 is TGTGCCAGCAGCTCTAGCGGAGGGTGGGAGACCCAGTACTTC. The whole variable domain, remainder taken from reference TRBV7-3 and TRBJ2-5, is GAGVSQTPSNKVTEKGKYVELRCDPISGHTALYWYRQSLGQGPEFLIYFQGTGAADDSGLPNDRFFAVRPEGSVSTLKIQRTERGDSAVYLCASSSSGGWETQYFGPGTRLLVL.

The chain joins TRBV9 to TRBJ1-4, with 7 bases that match TRBD1. Trimming cost V 3 bases and J 5 bases; bases outside gene matches: 7. There are 15 residues in the CDR3. Germline V gene data show CDR1 as SGDLS and CDR2 as YYNGEE. The CDR3 here is CASSAYRGGNEKLFF. In DNA form, the CDR3 reads TGTGCCAGCAGCGCCTACAGGGGCGGGAATGAAAAACTGTTTTTT.

This chain links TRBV7-9 with TRBJ1-5, with 11 bases lining up with TRBD1. V was clipped by 8 bases and J by 6 bases; unmatched bases: 24. Germline loops: CDR1 SEHNR, CDR2 FQNEAQ (reference sequence). The CDR3 runs to 20 residues. In DNA, the CDR3 is TGTGCCAGCCGCCCCGGACTGGGCAAGAAAGGGGACAGGGGGATTCAGCCCCAGCATTTT. Translated, it gives CASRPGLGKKGDRGIQPQHF.

The chain recombines TRBV6-9 with TRBJ2-2, with 7 bases aligning to TRBD2. There are 14 residues in the CDR3. V shed 3 bases and J 6 bases; nucleotides not matched to a gene: 4. Germline V CDR1 and CDR2: MNHGY, SVAAGI. The CDR3 DNA reads as TGTGCCAGCAGTTACGGGGGGATGGCCGGGGAGCTGTTTTTT. This encodes CASSYGGMAGELFF.

This sequence joins TRBV10-1 and TRBJ1-6, with D hard to call. In germline, CDR1 is WNHNN, CDR2 SYGVQD (reference sequence). The CDR3 is made up of 13 amino acids. V lost 4 bases to trimming and J lost 7 bases, with 8 bases between them. The CDR3 DNA reads TGCGCCAGCAGTGTAACGGAGAATTCACCCCTCCACTTT. Translation gives CASSVTENSPLHF.

The gene calls are TRBV6-1 and TRBJ2-7; the D is unclear. V was clipped by 6 bases and J by 2 bases, with 11 bases between them. Germline CDR1 reads MNHNS; CDR2 reads SASEGT. This CDR3 contains 13 residues. The CDR3: CASRPDETYEQYF. The DNA for the CDR3 is TGTGCCAGCAGACCGGACGAGACCTACGAGCAGTACTTC.

The rearrangement joins TRBV29-1 to TRBJ2-7; perhaps TRBD2 as D (6 bases). Germline V gene data show CDR1 as SQVTM and CDR2 as ANQGSEA. V lost 4 bases and J lost 5, with 12 bases in between. This CDR3 contains 12 residues. CDR3 loop: CSVGLARNEQYF. The CDR3 nucleotides read TGCAGCGTTGGGCTAGCGAGGAACGAGCAGTACTTC.